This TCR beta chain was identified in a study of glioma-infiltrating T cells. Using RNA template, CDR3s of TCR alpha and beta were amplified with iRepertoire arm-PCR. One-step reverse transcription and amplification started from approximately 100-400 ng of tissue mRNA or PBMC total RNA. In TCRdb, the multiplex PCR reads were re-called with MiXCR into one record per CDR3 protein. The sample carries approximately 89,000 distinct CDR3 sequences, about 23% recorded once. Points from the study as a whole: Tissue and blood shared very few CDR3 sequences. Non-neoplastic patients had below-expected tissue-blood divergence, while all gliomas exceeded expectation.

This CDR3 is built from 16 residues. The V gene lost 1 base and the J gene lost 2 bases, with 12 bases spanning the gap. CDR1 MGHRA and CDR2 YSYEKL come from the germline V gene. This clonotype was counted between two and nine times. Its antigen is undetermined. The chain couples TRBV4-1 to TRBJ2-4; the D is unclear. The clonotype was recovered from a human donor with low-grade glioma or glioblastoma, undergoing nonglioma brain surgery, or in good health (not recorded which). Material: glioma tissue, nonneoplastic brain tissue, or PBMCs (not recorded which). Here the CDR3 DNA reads TGCGCCAGCAGCCAAGTCAATAGTAGACCCAAAAACATTCAGTACTTC. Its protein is CASSQVNSRPKNIQYF.